This paragraph covers one T cell receptor beta chain sequence. This entry belongs to a study of cytomegalovirus exposure and HLA in healthy donors. Per germline, CDR1 LGHNA and CDR2 YNFKEQ. The ends were cut back, 0 bases at V and 4 bases at J, with 18 bases in the middle. The CDR3 has 17 residues. The PCR employed 60 Vbeta primers together with 13 Jbeta primers. TCRdb's table, derived via immunoSEQ multiplex PCR, lists solely in-frame clones and lacks some. This table holds about 50,000 clones. The chain uses TRBV4-2 and TRBJ1-2; possible D gene TRBD1, 6 bases. The receptor was derived from a middle-aged woman in good health and CMV-seronegative. Sequencing was carried out using PBMCs. The DNA for the CDR3 is TGTGCCAGCAGCCAAGATGCAGGGGACCTAAGCCTCTATGGCTACACCTTC. It specifies CASSQDAGDLSLYGYTF.